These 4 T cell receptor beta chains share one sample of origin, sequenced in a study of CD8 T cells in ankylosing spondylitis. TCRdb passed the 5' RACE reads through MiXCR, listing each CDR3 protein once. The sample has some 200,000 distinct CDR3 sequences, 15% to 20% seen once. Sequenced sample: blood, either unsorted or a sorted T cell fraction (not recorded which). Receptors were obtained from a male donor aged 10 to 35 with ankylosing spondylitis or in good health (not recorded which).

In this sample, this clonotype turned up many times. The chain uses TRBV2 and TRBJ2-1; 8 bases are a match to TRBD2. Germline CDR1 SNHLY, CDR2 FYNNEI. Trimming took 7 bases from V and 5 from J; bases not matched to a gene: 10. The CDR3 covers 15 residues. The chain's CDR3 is CASTPQAGVNNEQFF. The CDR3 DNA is TGTGCCAGCACCCCCCAAGCGGGAGTGAACAATGAGCAGTTCTTC.

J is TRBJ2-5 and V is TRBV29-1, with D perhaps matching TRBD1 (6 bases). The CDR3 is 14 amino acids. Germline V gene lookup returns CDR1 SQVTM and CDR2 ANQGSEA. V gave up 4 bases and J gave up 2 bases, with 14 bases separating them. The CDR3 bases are TGCAGCGTTGTTAGGGGGACGGGACAAGAGACCCAGTACTTC. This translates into CSVVRGTGQETQYF.

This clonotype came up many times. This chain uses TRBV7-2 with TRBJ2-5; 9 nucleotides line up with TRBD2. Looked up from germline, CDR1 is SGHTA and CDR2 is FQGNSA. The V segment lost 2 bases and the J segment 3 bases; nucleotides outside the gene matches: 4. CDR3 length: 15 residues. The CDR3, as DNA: TGTGCCAGCAGCTTACCTAGCGGGGTAAAAGAGACCCAGTACTTC. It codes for CASSLPSGVKETQYF.

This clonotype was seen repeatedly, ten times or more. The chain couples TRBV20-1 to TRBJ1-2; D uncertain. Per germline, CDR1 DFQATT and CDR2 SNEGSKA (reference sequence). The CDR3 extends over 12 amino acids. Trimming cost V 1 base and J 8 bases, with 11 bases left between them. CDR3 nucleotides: TGCAGTGCTAGAGTCCCCCTGGGGGGCTACACCTTC. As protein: CSARVPLGGYTF.